This TCR beta chain appears in the sequencing data of a study of T cells in Graves' hyperthyroidism and ophthalmopathy. Findings of the study overall: The model's output predicted ophthalmopathy at a median of roughly seven months prior to onset.

The germline V gene has CDR1 DFQATT and CDR2 SNEGSKA (reference sequence). This CDR3 has 15 amino acids. With V trimmed by 3 bases and J by 3 bases, 6 bases remained unmatched. This clonotype was counted ten times or more. Its antigen is unknown. Amplified TCR beta CDR3 regions derived from RNA transcripts. HTBI primers drove first-round RT-PCR of the TCR CDR3. TCRdb reprocessed the multiplex PCR reads via MiXCR and lists one record per CDR3 protein. The repertoire consists of around 690,000 distinct CDR3 sequences, with 17% occurring once and the leading ten covering 15% to 18%. The J gene is TRBJ2-4, the V gene TRBV20-1, with 9 bases aligning to TRBD1. The receptor was isolated from a man aged 50 to 60 with Graves' hyperthyroidism. Sequencing was performed on blood. CDR3 region: CSASWGQGVKNIQYF. The CDR3 DNA sequence: TGCAGTGCTAGTTGGGGACAGGGCGTCAAAAACATTCAGTACTTC.